Presented here are 21 T cell receptor beta chains from one specimen sequenced in a study of T cell changes during pregnancy in multiple sclerosis. The protocol was immunoSEQ multiplex PCR, while the TCRdb copy is restricted to in-frame clones and leaves out a portion. Among around 92,000 clones listed, roughly 92% were seen once. Specimen: peripheral blood, collected after pregnancy. Every receptor here comes from a female donor with multiple sclerosis, enrolled in a pregnancy study.

The chain is built from TRBV27 and TRBJ1-1, with 8 bases aligning to TRBD1. The CDR3 runs to 17 residues. The V and J ends lost 0 bases and 4 bases, in that order; junction bases with no gene match: 10. Germline values: CDR1 MNHEY, CDR2 SMNVEV (reference sequence). Written as DNA, the CDR3 is TGTGCCAGCAGTTTATCTTCTTCCTTAACAGGGGGCACTGAAGCTTTCTTT. It yields the protein CASSLSSSLTGGTEAFF.

This chain links TRBV28 with TRBJ2-1; D unresolved. Trimming stripped 3 bases from V and 0 bases from J, with 9 bases between. This CDR3 is built from 15 residues. Germline CDR1 and CDR2: MDHEN and SYDVKM. CDR3 nucleotide sequence: TGTGCCAGCAGTTTTGACACCCCCTCCTACAATGAGCAGTTCTTC. It translates to CASSFDTPSYNEQFF.

This chain joins TRBV4-3 and TRBJ2-1, with TRBD2 matching 9 bases. Trimming at V came to 0 bases and at J to 5 bases, leaving 8 bases not matched to a gene. The CDR3 length is 17 residues. CDR1 and CDR2 (germline): LGHNA, YSLEER. For the CDR3, the DNA is TGCGCCAGCAGCCAAGAGGTTCTAGCGGGAAGAAACAATGAGCAGTTCTTC. It translates to CASSQEVLAGRNNEQFF.

The chain is built from TRBV28 and TRBJ1-4; 10 nucleotides align to TRBD1. The germline V gene encodes CDR1 MDHEN and CDR2 SYDVKM. V shed 2 bases and J 8 bases; nucleotides not matched to a gene: 5. This CDR3 comprises 15 residues. The CDR3 DNA sequence: TGTGCCAGCAGTTTAGGGACAGGGGTGGGAGAAAAACTGTTTTTT. Amino acid sequence: CASSLGTGVGEKLFF.

The chain is built from TRBV30 and TRBJ2-1; 9 nucleotides agree with TRBD1. The CDR3 consists of 16 residues. Germline-derived CDR1 and CDR2 are GTSNPN and SVGIG (reference sequence). The J segment lost 6 bases and the V segment lost 3 bases, leaving 12 bases of the junction unmatched. The CDR3 here is CAWRAFRDRVINEQFF. Written as DNA, the CDR3 is TGTGCCTGGAGAGCCTTTCGGGACAGGGTGATCAATGAGCAGTTCTTC. Together with reference TRBV30 and TRBJ2-1, the CDR3 gives the full variable domain: SQTIHQWPATLVQPVGSPLSLECTVEGTSNPNLYWYRQAAGRGLQLLFYSVGIGQISSEVPQNLSASRPQDRQFILSSKKLLLSDSGFYLCAWRAFRDRVINEQFFGPGTRLTVL.

The chain has TRBV5-8 and TRBJ2-7, with 8 positions matching TRBD1. The CDR3 runs 14 residues. The V and J ends lost 0 bases and 3 bases, in that order; junction bases with no gene match: 2. CDR1 and CDR2 (germline): SGHTS, YDEGEE. The CDR3 region is CASSLGQGYYEQYF. The CDR3 region has the DNA TGTGCCAGCAGCTTGGGACAGGGGTACTACGAGCAGTACTTC.

J is TRBJ2-1 and V is TRBV6-1, with D perhaps TRBD1 (6 bases). CDR1 and CDR2 (germline): MNHNS, SASEGT. CDR3 length: 20 residues. Between the trimmed V and J ends, which lost 1 base and 4 bases, there was a span of 26 bases. The CDR3 loop is CASSEVPAGEGSGRYNEQFF. The CDR3 coding sequence is TGTGCCAGCAGTGAAGTACCGGCAGGGGAAGGTTCCGGAAGGTACAATGAGCAGTTCTTC.

V and J are TRBV7-2 and TRBJ2-2, with 10 positions matching TRBD2. CDR1 is SGHTA, CDR2 FQGNSA, per germline. There are 16 residues in the CDR3. The ends lost 2 bases at V and 6 bases at J; junction bases unmatched: 6. The CDR3 loop is CASSLSSGSGAGELFF. For the CDR3, the DNA is TGTGCCAGCAGCTTATCTAGCGGGAGCGGGGCCGGGGAGCTGTTTTTT. The full variable domain, completed using reference TRBV7-2 and TRBJ2-2, is GAGVSQSPSNKVTEKGKDVELRCDPISGHTALYWYRQSLGQGLEFLIYFQGNSAPDKSGLPSDRFSAERTGGSVSTLTIQRTQQEDSAVYLCASSLSSGSGAGELFFGEGSRLTVL.

This chain connects TRBV28 to TRBJ2-7; D possibly corresponds to TRBD1 (5 bases). The CDR3 runs 14 residues. Germline V lookup: CDR1 MDHEN, CDR2 SYDVKM. Trimming took off 3 bases at V and 2 bases at J, with 11 bases between the two ends. The CDR3 here is CASSLRRAPYEQYF. CDR3 in DNA: TGTGCCAGCAGTTTGCGCAGGGCGCCCTACGAGCAGTACTTC.

CDR3 residues: CASSPAGGDEQYF. The CDR3 nucleotides are TGTGCCAGCAGCCCTGCCGGTGGAGACGAGCAGTACTTC. The rearrangement uses TRBV5-6 and TRBJ2-7; no reliable D call. V lost 4 bases and J 5 bases, leaving 13 bases between the germline ends. Germline V gives CDR1 SGHDT, CDR2 YYEEEE. This CDR3 region has 13 residues.

The chain joins TRBV5-6 to TRBJ2-3; D perhaps matches TRBD2 (6 bases). There are 13 residues in the CDR3. Germline-derived CDR1 and CDR2 are SGHDT and YYEEEE. The germline V and J ends were trimmed by 4 bases and 3 bases, with 9 bases remaining between them. The CDR3: CASSTGTTDTQYF. CDR3 bases: TGTGCCAGCAGCACCGGGACTACAGATACGCAGTATTTT.

This chain joins TRBV19 and TRBJ2-7, with 9 bases fitting TRBD2. CDR1 LNHDA and CDR2 SQIVND come from the germline V gene (reference sequence). The CDR3 is made up of 15 amino acids. The J segment lost 4 bases and the V segment lost 5 bases, leaving 9 bases of the junction unmatched. Here the CDR3 DNA reads TGTGCCAGTAGTGACTGGCTAGCGGGAATGTACGAGCAGTACTTC. Protein sequence: CASSDWLAGMYEQYF.

V and J are TRBV28 and TRBJ2-7; 7 bases line up with TRBD1. Germline assignment: CDR1 MDHEN and CDR2 SYDVKM. The V segment lost 2 bases and the J segment 3 bases; nucleotides outside the gene matches: 4. The CDR3 has 14 residues. The CDR3 sequence: CASSLGDSHYEQYF. The DNA for the CDR3 is TGTGCCAGCAGTTTAGGGGACAGTCACTACGAGCAGTACTTC. The variable domain in full, with the rest retrieved from reference TRBV28 and TRBJ2-7, is DVKVTQSSRYLVKRTGEKVFLECVQDMDHENMFWYRQDPGLGLRLIYFSYDVKMKEKGDIPEGYSVSREKKERFSLILESASTNQTSMYLCASSLGDSHYEQYFGPGTRLTVT.

V is TRBV4-2 and J is TRBJ1-2; 7 bases agree with TRBD1. V shed 0 bases, J shed 4 bases, and the junction held 8 bases outside the gene matches. This CDR3 has 16 amino acids. Germline CDR1 and CDR2: LGHNA and YNFKEQ. This CDR3 reads CASSQERTGPAYGYTF. Here the CDR3 DNA reads TGTGCCAGCAGCCAAGAGAGGACAGGACCCGCCTATGGCTACACCTTC.

The genes are TRBV27 and TRBJ2-1, with TRBD2 matching 13 bases. Germline trimming cut 6 bases from V and 4 bases from J; bases unmatched to any gene: 3. There are 15 residues in the CDR3. Looked up from germline, CDR1 is MNHEY and CDR2 is SMNVEV (reference sequence). CDR3 nucleotides: TGTGCCAGCAGATCACTAGCGGGGGGGTACAATGAGCAGTTCTTC. This translates into CASRSLAGGYNEQFF.

The chain joins TRBV28 to TRBJ2-5, with 14 bases aligning to TRBD2. This CDR3 spans 16 amino acids. Germline values: CDR1 MDHEN, CDR2 SYDVKM. With V trimmed by 5 bases and J by 4 bases, 6 bases remained unmatched. The CDR3 is CASSPWTSGRLETQYF. CDR3 bases: TGTGCCAGCAGTCCCTGGACTAGCGGGAGGCTAGAGACCCAGTACTTC. Using reference TRBV28 and TRBJ2-5 for the parts outside the CDR3, the full variable domain is DVKVTQSSRYLVKRTGEKVFLECVQDMDHENMFWYRQDPGLGLRLIYFSYDVKMKEKGDIPEGYSVSREKKERFSLILESASTNQTSMYLCASSPWTSGRLETQYFGPGTRLLVL.

CDR3 DNA sequence: TGCGCCAGCCGAGAGGAGGTCGGGGAGCTGTTTTTT. Translation gives CASREEVGELFF. The chain has TRBV5-1 and TRBJ2-2, with D tentatively TRBD2 (5 bases). Deletions cut 7 bases from V and 7 bases from J, with 11 bases between. Germline assignment: CDR1 SGHRS and CDR2 YFSETQ. This CDR3 is built from 12 residues.

This clone was seen only once. The chain employs TRBV27 and TRBJ2-2, with D possibly being TRBD2 (6 bases). CDR1 and CDR2 from the germline V gene are MNHEY and SMNVEV (reference sequence). The CDR3 loop spans 15 amino acids. Trimming removed 5 bases from V and 4 bases from J, with 14 bases in between. As DNA, the CDR3 is TGTGCCAGCAGTGACCCGGGACTTCCCACCGGGGAGCTGTTTTTT. Protein product: CASSDPGLPTGELFF.

Only one count was recorded for this clone. The chain employs TRBV4-1 and TRBJ2-7; possible D gene TRBD2, 7 bases. The V end lost 3 bases, the J end lost 4 bases, and 10 bases lay between the germline ends. This CDR3 comprises 13 residues. Germline-derived CDR1 and CDR2 are MGHRA and YSYEKL. The CDR3 bases are TGCGCCAGCAGCCATGGGGGGGCTTACGAGCAGTACTTC. Translated: CASSHGGAYEQYF.

J is TRBJ1-1 and V is TRBV2; no firm D call. Germline CDR1 SNHLY, CDR2 FYNNEI. V lost 3 bases and J lost 1, with 9 bases in between. This CDR3 spans 14 amino acids. This CDR3 is CASSDMGSNTEAFF. DNA of the CDR3: TGTGCCAGCAGTGACATGGGCTCGAACACTGAAGCTTTCTTT.

The V gene is TRBV7-6, the J gene TRBJ2-7; D is possibly TRBD2 (6 bases). Deletions cut 3 bases from V and 5 bases from J, with 14 bases between. There are 14 residues in the CDR3. Germline V lookup: CDR1 SGHVS, CDR2 FNYEAQ. The CDR3 spells CASSLTPWRDEQYF. CDR3 in DNA: TGTGCCAGCAGCTTGACCCCGTGGAGGGACGAGCAGTACTTC.